The 30 T cell receptor beta chains below all came from one sample that was sequenced in a study of early T cells in non-severe SARS-CoV-2 infection. TCRdb itself ran the 5' RACE reads through MiXCR, one entry per CDR3 protein. The table has more than 95,000 distinct CDR3 sequences, over 15% seen once. The sample consisted of whole blood. The receptors shown here come from an adult who was a healthcare worker with PCR-confirmed SARS-CoV-2 infection or an uninfected control (not recorded which).

This clonotype was counted only a few times. CDR3 amino acids: CSVGPGQLGYRGYTF. CDR3 nucleotide sequence: TGCAGCGTTGGCCCCGGACAGTTAGGATATCGTGGCTACACCTTC. The genes are TRBV29-1 and TRBJ1-2; D is perhaps TRBD1 (6 bases). Per the germline V gene, CDR1 is SQVTM and CDR2 is ANQGSEA. There are 15 residues in the CDR3. Trimming took off 4 bases at V and 7 bases at J, with 22 bases between the two ends.

This clonotype occurred a few times. The chain couples TRBV10-2 to TRBJ2-1; 12 nucleotides align to TRBD2. Trimming removed 10 bases from V and 5 bases from J; junction bases left unmatched: 6. The CDR3 extends over 14 amino acids. The germline V gene encodes CDR1 WSHSY and CDR2 SAAADI. DNA of the CDR3: TGCGCCATTTCACTAGCGGGGGGCCACAATGAGCAGTTCTTC. Translation: CAISLAGGHNEQFF.

This clonotype was seen more than once but under ten times. The rearrangement joins TRBV13 to TRBJ2-3; 10 bases line up with TRBD2. Germline V gene sequence: CDR1 PRHDT, CDR2 FYEKMQ (reference sequence). Losses at the gene ends were 7 bases for V and 1 base for J; bases not matched to a gene: 11. CDR3 length: 17 amino acids. CDR3 DNA sequence: TGTGCCAGCAATGGGCCTAGCGGGGGAATCGGCACAGATACGCAGTATTTT. Protein: CASNGPSGGIGTDTQYF.

This clonotype was seen only a few times. The chain recombines TRBV5-4 with TRBJ2-7; TRBD1 might be the D (6 bases). The CDR3 has 13 residues. Per the germline V gene, CDR1 is SGHNT and CDR2 is YYREEE (reference sequence). The V gene lost 4 bases and the J gene lost 3 bases, with 11 bases spanning the gap. CDR3 region: CASSKDSVYEQYF. The CDR3 DNA follows: TGTGCCAGCAGCAAGGACAGCGTCTACGAGCAGTACTTC.

The genes are TRBV29-1 and TRBJ2-5; D may correspond to TRBD1 or TRBD2 (5 bases each). Trimming removed 7 bases at V and 5 bases at J, with 17 bases between. This CDR3 has 13 amino acids. Germline CDR1 and CDR2: SQVTM and ANQGSEA. The DNA of the CDR3 is TGCAGCGGCCGCGAGGGGATTCAGGAGACCCAGTACTTC. Translated: CSGREGIQETQYF.

A few counts support this clonotype. V is TRBV6-2 or TRBV6-3 and J is TRBJ2-7; D unclear. The CDR3 covers 12 residues. In germline, CDR1 is MNHEY, CDR2 SVGEGT. Trimming left V 0 bases short and J 3 bases short, with 3 bases between. In DNA form, the CDR3 reads TGTGCCAGCAGTTACTCCCTCTACGAGCAGTACTTC. Translation gives CASSYSLYEQYF.

Only a few counts were recorded for this clonotype. CDR3 DNA sequence: TGTGCCAGCAGCTACTACAGGGATAGCACAGATACGCAGTATTTT. Protein: CASSYYRDSTDTQYF. The V call is TRBV5-4, the J call TRBJ2-3, with a tentative D call TRBD1 (6 bases). From germline, CDR1 is SGHNT and CDR2 YYREEE (reference sequence). This CDR3 comprises 15 residues. Deletions cut 3 bases from V and 0 bases from J, with 11 bases between.

This clonotype was counted a few times. V gene TRBV12-3 or TRBV12-4 combines with J gene TRBJ2-1; tentative D call: TRBD2 (6 bases). The CDR3 runs to 13 residues. Trimming removed 5 bases at V and 2 bases at J, with 7 bases between. The CDR3: CASSGGTYNEQFF. In DNA form, the CDR3 reads TGTGCCAGCAGTGGCGGGACCTACAATGAGCAGTTCTTC.

This clonotype was seen a few times. J is TRBJ2-7 and V is TRBV29-1; D possibly corresponds to TRBD1 (5 bases). This CDR3 region has 13 residues. The V end lost 4 bases, the J end lost 0 bases, and 10 bases lay between the germline ends. Germline assignment: CDR1 SQVTM and CDR2 ANQGSEA. CDR3 in DNA: TGCAGCGTTGTCCGAGACAGCTCCTACGAGCAGTACTTC. Protein product: CSVVRDSSYEQYF.

This clonotype was seen only a few times. The J gene is TRBJ2-2, the V gene TRBV2, with 8 bases aligning to TRBD2. Looked up from germline, CDR1 is SNHLY and CDR2 is FYNNEI. V was pared by 6 bases and J by 6 bases, with 9 bases of the junction left unmatched. The CDR3 length is 15 residues. DNA of the CDR3: TGTGCCAGCAGCCCAGCGGGAGTTGATTCCGGGGAGCTGTTTTTT. Translation gives CASSPAGVDSGELFF.

V is TRBV7-6 and J is TRBJ2-1, with 9 bases that match TRBD2. Germline CDR1 reads SGHVS; CDR2 reads FNYEAQ. The CDR3 is 18 amino acids. The trim removed 5 bases at V and 6 bases at J, leaving 17 bases unmatched. The CDR3 loop reads CASSPGLPLAGGINEQFF. In DNA, the CDR3 is TGTGCCAGCAGCCCCGGTCTTCCACTCGCGGGGGGGATCAATGAGCAGTTCTTC.

This clonotype was recorded many times. This sequence joins TRBV5-8 and TRBJ2-6; no definite D call. V lost 0 bases, J lost 2 bases, and 6 bases lay in between. The CDR3 has 15 residues. Germline V gene data show CDR1 as SGHTS and CDR2 as YDEGEE. The CDR3, as DNA: TGTGCCAGCAGCTTGGTGATAACTGGGGCCAACGTCCTGACTTTC. Protein product: CASSLVITGANVLTF.

The chain carries TRBV5-1 and TRBJ2-3; 7 positions agree with TRBD1. After removal of 5 bases from V and 0 bases from J, the junction contained 6 bases not matched to a gene. The CDR3 has 15 amino acids. Germline CDR1 SGHRS, CDR2 YFSETQ. In DNA form, the CDR3 reads TGCGCCAGCAGTGACCGGACAGGTAGCACAGATACGCAGTATTTT. Amino acid sequence: CASSDRTGSTDTQYF.

The chain recombines TRBV5-1 with TRBJ2-7; no reliable D call. Germline V lookup: CDR1 SGHRS, CDR2 YFSETQ. Trimming removed 1 base at V and 6 bases at J, with 8 bases between. This CDR3 region has 12 residues. CDR3 coding DNA: TGCGCCAGCAGCTTGTTCGGTCTCGAGCAGTACTTC. This encodes CASSLFGLEQYF.

This clonotype occurred once. A single base separates this from a much larger clone, so it may be a read error. The chain is built from TRBV7-6 and TRBJ1-1, with D uncertain. CDR1 is SGHVS, CDR2 FNYEAQ, per germline. Trimming removed 3 bases at V and 10 bases at J, with 21 bases between. This CDR3 is 15 amino acids long. The CDR3 nucleotides read TGTGCCAGCAGCTTTTCGGTCAATACCTACTCCGGAGCTTTCTTT. This gives the protein CASSFSVNTYSGAFF.

V is TRBV5-1 and J is TRBJ1-5; D is undetermined. The CDR3 runs 14 residues. Trimming took off 3 bases at V and 2 bases at J, with 9 bases between the two ends. Per germline, CDR1 SGHRS and CDR2 YFSETQ. The CDR3 coding sequence is TGCGCCAGCAGCTGGGAGGCGGGCAATCAGCCCCAGCATTTT. Encoded protein: CASSWEAGNQPQHF.

This clonotype came up a few times. The chain carries TRBV15 and TRBJ1-1; TRBD1 is a possible D gene (5 bases). Trimming removed 0 bases from V and 4 bases from J, with 9 bases in between. Germline V gives CDR1 LNHNV, CDR2 YYDKDF (reference sequence). There are 14 residues in the CDR3. The chain's CDR3 is CATSRDGGATEAFF. The CDR3 region has the DNA TGTGCCACCAGCAGAGATGGCGGGGCCACTGAAGCTTTCTTT.

V usage is TRBV29-1 and J usage is TRBJ2-7, with 7 nucleotides matching TRBD1. V shed 5 bases, J shed 2 bases, and the junction held 9 bases outside the gene matches. Germline CDR1 and CDR2: SQVTM and ANQGSEA. The CDR3 totals 14 residues. The CDR3, as DNA: TGCAGCGTTCTTTACCGGGACAGAACCTACGAGCAGTACTTC. It encodes CSVLYRDRTYEQYF.

The rearrangement uses TRBV30 and TRBJ1-2; tentative D call: TRBD1 (5 bases). The CDR3 has 12 residues. Germline-derived CDR1 and CDR2 are GTSNPN and SVGIG (reference sequence). The V end was cut by 3 bases, the J end by 4 bases, with 9 bases between. This chain's CDR3 is CAWRSGAYGYTF. Here the CDR3 DNA reads TGTGCCTGGAGGAGTGGGGCCTATGGCTACACCTTC.

This clonotype has just a few counts. This rearrangement joins TRBV7-9 to TRBJ2-3, with 10 bases that match TRBD1. V gave up 6 bases and J gave up 4 bases; unmatched junction bases: 4. This CDR3 comprises 14 residues. Germline CDR1 is SEHNR and CDR2 is FQNEAQ (reference sequence). As DNA, the CDR3 is TGTGCCAGCAGGATTGGACAGGGGGCAGATACGCAGTATTTT. This encodes CASRIGQGADTQYF. Drawing the rest from reference TRBV7-9 and TRBJ2-3, the complete variable domain is DTGVSQNPRHKITKRGQNVTFRCDPISEHNRLYWYRQTLGQGPEFLTYFQNEAQLEKSRLLSDRFSAERPKGSFSTLEIQRTEQGDSAMYLCASRIGQGADTQYFGPGTRLTVL.

The chain uses TRBV18 and TRBJ2-1; 7 bases line up with TRBD2. Unmatched junction bases numbered 6, after V lost 4 bases and J lost 3 bases. CDR1 and CDR2 from the germline V gene are KGHSH and LQKENI. CDR3 length equals 15 residues. This chain's CDR3 is CASSLALAVYNEQFF. For the CDR3, the DNA is TGTGCCAGCTCACTCGCCCTAGCGGTCTACAATGAGCAGTTCTTC.

The V gene is TRBV15, the J gene TRBJ1-4; D unclear. The V gene lost 0 bases and the J gene lost 12 bases, with 11 bases spanning the gap. The CDR3 consists of 13 residues. Germline CDR1 reads LNHNV; CDR2 reads YYDKDF (reference sequence). CDR3 residues: CATSRDLGDELFF. CDR3 DNA sequence: TGTGCCACCAGCAGAGATTTGGGCGACGAACTGTTTTTT.

The chain recombines TRBV20-1 with TRBJ1-2; 8 nucleotides match TRBD1. The germline V gene encodes CDR1 DFQATT and CDR2 SNEGSKA (reference sequence). The CDR3 has 14 amino acids. The V gene end was trimmed by 7 bases and the J gene end by 2 bases; junction bases not matched to a gene: 9. CDR3 DNA: TGCAGTGTCTCCTCTCGGACAGGGAACTATGGCTACACCTTC. Its translation is CSVSSRTGNYGYTF.

The genes are TRBV28 and TRBJ2-1; 7 bases align to TRBD1. V lost 5 bases and J lost 8; bases outside the gene matches: 9. Germline lookup yields CDR1 MDHEN and CDR2 SYDVKM. The CDR3 spans 14 residues. The CDR3 DNA is TGTGCCAGCAGTCCCATAACAGGGGCACATGAGCAGTTCTTC. Protein: CASSPITGAHEQFF.

This clonotype was observed at least ten times. The genes are TRBV7-2 and TRBJ1-3; D not resolved. From germline, CDR1 is SGHTA and CDR2 FQGNSA. Deletions cut 5 bases from V and 4 bases from J, with 12 bases between. The CDR3 length is 14 residues. CDR3 coding DNA: TGTGCCAGCAGCCTCCACGGTGGCGGAAACACCATATATTTT. Its translation is CASSLHGGGNTIYF.

This CDR3 reads CASSLGLAPVTDTQYF. CDR3 sequence (DNA): TGTGCCAGCAGCTTAGGACTAGCCCCCGTTACGGATACGCAGTATTTT. The chain links TRBV11-2 to TRBJ2-3, with 7 bases identical to TRBD2. This CDR3 comprises 16 residues. CDR1 and CDR2 from the germline V gene are SGHAT and FQNNGV. Trimming at V came to 1 base and at J to 6 bases, leaving 10 bases not matched to a gene. Using reference TRBV11-2 and TRBJ2-3 for the parts outside the CDR3, the full variable domain is EAGVAQSPRYKIIEKRQSVAFWCNPISGHATLYWYQQILGQGPKLLIQFQNNGVVDDSQLPKDRFSAERLKGVDSTLKIQPAKLEDSAVYLCASSLGLAPVTDTQYFGPGTRLTVL.

The chain employs TRBV12-3 or TRBV12-4 and TRBJ2-1; perhaps D is TRBD1 or TRBD2 (5 bases each). This CDR3 has 17 amino acids. V was trimmed by 10 bases and J by 1 base, leaving 23 bases between them. CDR3 nucleotides: TGTGCCACCCGAATTTCCGGGGCCCGAGGGTCCTACAATGAGCAGTTCTTC. Protein: CATRISGARGSYNEQFF.

This rearrangement joins TRBV2 to TRBJ2-5; TRBD2 aligns across 7 bases. The germline gives CDR1 SNHLY, CDR2 FYNNEI. The CDR3 runs 13 residues. The junction had 4 bases not matched to a gene; V was cut back by 4 bases and J by 5 bases. The DNA of the CDR3 is TGTGCCAGCAGTGGGACTAGAAAGGAGACCCAGTACTTC. This encodes CASSGTRKETQYF. The variable domain in full, with the rest retrieved from reference TRBV2 and TRBJ2-5, is EPEVTQTPSHQVTQMGQEVILRCVPISNHLYFYWYRQILGQKVEFLVSFYNNEISEKSEIFDDQFSVERPDGSNFTLKIRSTKLEDSAMYFCASSGTRKETQYFGPGTRLLVL.

The sample holds a few counts of this clonotype. The rearrangement links TRBV3-1 to TRBJ2-3; 11 positions match TRBD2. The CDR3 spans 17 residues. The V and J ends lost 6 bases and 1 base, in that order; junction bases with no gene match: 9. CDR1 and CDR2 from the germline V gene are LGHDT and YNNKEL (reference sequence). CDR3 nucleotide sequence: TGTGCCAGCAGTGTGACTAGCGGGGTGGCTGGCACAGATACGCAGTATTTT. Translation gives CASSVTSGVAGTDTQYF.

J is TRBJ2-2 and V is TRBV6-5, with TRBD2 as a possible D gene (5 bases). Trimming cost V 1 base and J 2 bases, with 17 bases left between them. Germline CDR1 MNHEY, CDR2 SVGAGI. The CDR3 consists of 18 residues. The CDR3 loop reads CASSYFRGSPLNTGELFF. The CDR3 coding sequence is TGTGCCAGCAGTTACTTTCGGGGTTCCCCCCTAAACACCGGGGAGCTGTTTTTT.